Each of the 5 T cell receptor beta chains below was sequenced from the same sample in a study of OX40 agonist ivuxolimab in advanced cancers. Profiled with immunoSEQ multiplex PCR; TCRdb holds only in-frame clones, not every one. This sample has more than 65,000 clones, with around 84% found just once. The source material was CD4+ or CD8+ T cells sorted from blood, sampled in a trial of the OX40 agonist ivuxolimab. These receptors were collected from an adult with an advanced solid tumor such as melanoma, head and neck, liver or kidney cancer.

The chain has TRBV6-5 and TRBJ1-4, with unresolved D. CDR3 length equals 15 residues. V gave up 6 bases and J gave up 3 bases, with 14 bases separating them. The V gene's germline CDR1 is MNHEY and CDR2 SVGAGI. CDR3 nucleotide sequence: TGTGCCAGCAGCCTAGGATGGACGGCTAATGAAAAACTGTTTTTT. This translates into CASSLGWTANEKLFF.

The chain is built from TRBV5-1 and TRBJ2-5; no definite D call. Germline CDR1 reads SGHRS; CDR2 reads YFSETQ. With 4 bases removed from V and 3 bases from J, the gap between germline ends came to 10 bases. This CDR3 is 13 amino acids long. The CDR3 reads CASSLYTEETQYF. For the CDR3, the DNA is TGCGCCAGCAGCCTATATACCGAAGAGACCCAGTACTTC.

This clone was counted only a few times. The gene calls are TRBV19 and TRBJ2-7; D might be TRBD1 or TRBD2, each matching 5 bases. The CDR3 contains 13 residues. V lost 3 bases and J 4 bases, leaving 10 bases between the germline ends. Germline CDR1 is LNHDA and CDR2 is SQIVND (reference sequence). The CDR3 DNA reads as TGTGCCAGTAGTATCGGGGACGGGTACGAGCAGTACTTC. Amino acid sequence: CASSIGDGYEQYF.

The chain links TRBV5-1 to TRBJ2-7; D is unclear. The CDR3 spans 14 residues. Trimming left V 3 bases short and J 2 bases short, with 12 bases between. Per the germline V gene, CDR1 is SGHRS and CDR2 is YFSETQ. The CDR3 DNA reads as TGCGCCAGCAGCTATCACGCGGATACCTACGAGCAGTACTTC. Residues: CASSYHADTYEQYF.

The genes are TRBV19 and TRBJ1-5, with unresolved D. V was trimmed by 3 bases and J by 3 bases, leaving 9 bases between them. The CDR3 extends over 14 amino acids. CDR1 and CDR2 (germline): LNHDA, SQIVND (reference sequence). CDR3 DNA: TGTGCCAGTAGTATCGTCCGATTCAATCAGCCCCAGCATTTT. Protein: CASSIVRFNQPQHF.